This T cell receptor (beta chain) was sequenced for a study of chemoradiotherapy in HPV16-positive cancers. Over chemoradiotherapy, repertoires were sampled more than once. Profiling relied on immunoSEQ multiplex PCR, and the TCRdb table lists in-frame clones only, not all of them. The top ten hold approximately 2.5% of the sample, which has about 20,000 clones, 87% seen once. The CDR3 sequence is 14 residues long. Germline CDR1 reads MNHNS; CDR2 reads SASEGT. V was clipped by 5 bases and J by 2 bases, with 10 bases between them. The chain links TRBV6-1 to TRBJ1-5; possibly TRBD1 for D (5 bases). The sample in question was blood, obtained from a patient who underwent chemoradiotherapy. The TCR comes from a human donor with HPV-associated anogenital cancer. The CDR3 is CASSWGGGNQPQHF. CDR3 nucleotide sequence: TGTGCCAGCAGTTGGGGAGGGGGCAATCAGCCCCAGCATTTT.